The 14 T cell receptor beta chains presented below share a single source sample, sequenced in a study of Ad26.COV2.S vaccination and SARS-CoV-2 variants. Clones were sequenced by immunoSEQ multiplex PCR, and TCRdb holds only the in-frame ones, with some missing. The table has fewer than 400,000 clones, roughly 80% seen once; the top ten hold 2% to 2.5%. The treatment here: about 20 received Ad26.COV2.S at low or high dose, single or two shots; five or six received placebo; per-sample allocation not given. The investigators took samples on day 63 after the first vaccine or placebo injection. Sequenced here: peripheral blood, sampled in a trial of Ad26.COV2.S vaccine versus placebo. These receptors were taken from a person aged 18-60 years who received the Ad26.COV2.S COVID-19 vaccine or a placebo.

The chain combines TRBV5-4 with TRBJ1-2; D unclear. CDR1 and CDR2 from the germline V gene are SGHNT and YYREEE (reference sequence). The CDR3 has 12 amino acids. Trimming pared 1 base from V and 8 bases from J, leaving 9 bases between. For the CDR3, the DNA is TGTGCCAGCAGCTTGAACGGCGGCGGCTACACCTTC. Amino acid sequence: CASSLNGGGYTF. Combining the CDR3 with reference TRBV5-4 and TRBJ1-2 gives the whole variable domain ETGVTQSPTHLIKTRGQQVTLRCSSQSGHNTVSWYQQALGQGPQFIFQYYREEENGRGNFPPRFSGLQFPNYSSELNVNALELDDSALYLCASSLNGGGYTFGSGTRLTVV.

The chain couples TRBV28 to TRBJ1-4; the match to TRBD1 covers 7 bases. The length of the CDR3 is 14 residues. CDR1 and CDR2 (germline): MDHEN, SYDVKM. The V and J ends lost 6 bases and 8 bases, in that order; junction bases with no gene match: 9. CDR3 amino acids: CASREQGMREKLFF. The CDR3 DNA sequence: TGTGCCAGCAGAGAACAGGGGATGAGGGAAAAACTGTTTTTT.

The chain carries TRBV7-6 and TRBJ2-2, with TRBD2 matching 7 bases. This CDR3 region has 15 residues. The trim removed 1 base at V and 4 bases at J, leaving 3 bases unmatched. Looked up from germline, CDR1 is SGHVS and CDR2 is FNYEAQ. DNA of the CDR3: TGTGCCAGCAGCTTAGGTTTAGCGGGCACCGGGGAGCTGTTTTTT. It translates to CASSLGLAGTGELFF.

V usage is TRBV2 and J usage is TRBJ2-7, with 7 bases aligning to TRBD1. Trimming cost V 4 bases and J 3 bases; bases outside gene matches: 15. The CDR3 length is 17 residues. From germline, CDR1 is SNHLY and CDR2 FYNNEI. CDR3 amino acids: CASSGKRGGRGSYEQYF. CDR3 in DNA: TGTGCCAGCAGTGGGAAAAGAGGGGGCAGGGGGAGCTACGAGCAGTACTTC.

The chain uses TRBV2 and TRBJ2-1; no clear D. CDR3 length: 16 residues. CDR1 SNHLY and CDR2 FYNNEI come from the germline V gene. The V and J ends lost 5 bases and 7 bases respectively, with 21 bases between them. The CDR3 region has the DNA TGTGCCAGCAGTTCTATTCTTTACTCGGCCGGGAATGAGCAGTTCTTC. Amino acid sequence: CASSSILYSAGNEQFF.

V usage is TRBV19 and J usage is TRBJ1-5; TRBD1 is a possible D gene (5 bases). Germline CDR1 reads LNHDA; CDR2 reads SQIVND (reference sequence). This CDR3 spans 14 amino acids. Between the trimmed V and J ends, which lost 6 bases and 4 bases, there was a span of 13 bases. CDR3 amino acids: CASSTVGVNQPQHF. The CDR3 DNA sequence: TGTGCCAGTAGCACTGTGGGGGTAAATCAGCCCCAGCATTTT.

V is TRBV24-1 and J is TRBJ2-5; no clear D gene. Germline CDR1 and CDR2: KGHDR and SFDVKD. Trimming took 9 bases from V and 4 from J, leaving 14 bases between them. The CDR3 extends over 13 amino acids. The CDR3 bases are TGTGCCACCGCCCAAAGGTTTCGAGAGACCCAGTACTTC. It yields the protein CATAQRFRETQYF.

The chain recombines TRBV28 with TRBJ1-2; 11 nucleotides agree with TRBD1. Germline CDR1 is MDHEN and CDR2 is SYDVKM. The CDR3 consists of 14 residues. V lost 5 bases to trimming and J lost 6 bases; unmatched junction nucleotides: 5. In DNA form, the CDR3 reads TGTGCCAGCAGTAGTCCGGGACAGGGGGATGGCTACACCTTC. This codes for CASSSPGQGDGYTF.

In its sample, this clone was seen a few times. CDR3 sequence (DNA): TGTGCCAGCGCTTCAGGGGGCCCCGAAAAACTGTTTTTT. It specifies CASASGGPEKLFF. The chain carries TRBV6-5 and TRBJ1-4; TRBD1 agrees at 8 bases. V gave up 8 bases and J gave up 8 bases; unmatched junction bases: 7. The CDR3 extends over 13 amino acids. CDR1 MNHEY and CDR2 SVGAGI come from the germline V gene.

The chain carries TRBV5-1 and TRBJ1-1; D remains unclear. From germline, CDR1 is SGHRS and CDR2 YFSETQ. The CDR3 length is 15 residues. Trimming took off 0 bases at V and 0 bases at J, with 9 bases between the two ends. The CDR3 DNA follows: TGCGCCAGCAGCTTGGCGGGATCTATGAACACTGAAGCTTTCTTT. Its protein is CASSLAGSMNTEAFF.

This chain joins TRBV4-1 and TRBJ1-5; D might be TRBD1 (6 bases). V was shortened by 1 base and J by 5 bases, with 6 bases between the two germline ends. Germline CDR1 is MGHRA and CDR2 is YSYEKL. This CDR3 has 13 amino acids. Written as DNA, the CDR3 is TGCGCCAGCAGCCAAGGGGGGCATCAGCCCCAGCATTTT. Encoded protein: CASSQGGHQPQHF.

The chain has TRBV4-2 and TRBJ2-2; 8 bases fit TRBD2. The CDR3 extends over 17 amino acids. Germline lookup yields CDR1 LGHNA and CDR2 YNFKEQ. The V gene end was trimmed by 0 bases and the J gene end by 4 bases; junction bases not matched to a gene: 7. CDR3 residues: CASSQDRGGGTTGELFF. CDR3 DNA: TGTGCCAGCAGCCAAGATCGCGGCGGGGGGACCACCGGGGAGCTGTTTTTT.

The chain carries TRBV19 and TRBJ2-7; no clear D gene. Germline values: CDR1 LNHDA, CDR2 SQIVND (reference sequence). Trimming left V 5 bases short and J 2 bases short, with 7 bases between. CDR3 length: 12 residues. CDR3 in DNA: TGTGCCAGTAGTCGGCAACCCTACGAGCAGTACTTC. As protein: CASSRQPYEQYF.

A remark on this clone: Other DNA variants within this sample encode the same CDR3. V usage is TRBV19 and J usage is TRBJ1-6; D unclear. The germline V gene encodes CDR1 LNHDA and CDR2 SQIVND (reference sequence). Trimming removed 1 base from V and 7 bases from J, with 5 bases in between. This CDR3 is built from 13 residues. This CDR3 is CASSIGRNSPLHF. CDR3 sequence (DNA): TGTGCCAGTAGTATAGGGCGGAATTCACCCCTCCACTTT.